This is a list of T cell receptor beta chains from one sample in a study of cytomegalovirus exposure and HLA in healthy donors. Clones were read by immunoSEQ multiplex PCR, and TCRdb kept only the in-frame ones, dropping some. Among approximately 110,000 clones listed, 15% were seen once. Sequencing input: PBMCs. Receptors were obtained from a woman between 18 and 29 years old in good health and CMV-seronegative. Each CDR3 is given with its conserved first and last residue. The D gene is left open where the match is weak. Size tells how often a clone was seen (once, few, many) or the class of an expanded clone, and some rows leave it out.

DNA	CDR3	V	size	J	D
TGTGCCAGCCCCAACGGAGGCGGAAACACCATATATTTT	CASPNGGGNTIYF	TRBV21-1	NA	TRBJ1-3	NA
TGTGCCAGCAGCCCGGGGCTAGCGGGAGTAGGACAGTTCTTC	CASSPGLAGVGQFF	TRBV28	NA	TRBJ2-1	TRBD2
TGTGCCAGCAGCCCGGGGAGGACAGGGGGGACAGATACGCAGTATTTT	CASSPGRTGGTDTQYF	TRBV7-9	NA	TRBJ2-3	TRBD1
TGTGCCAGCAGTTCTCGACTAGCGGGACACACCGGGGAGCTGTTTTTT	CASSSRLAGHTGELFF	TRBV9	few	TRBJ2-2	TRBD2
TGTGCCAGCAGCCCAAGACAGGGGACGTATGAAAAACTGTTTTTT	CASSPRQGTYEKLFF	TRBV9	NA	TRBJ1-4	TRBD1
TGTGCCAGCAGCGACAGGCCTAACTATGGCTACACCTTC	CASSDRPNYGYTF	TRBV28	NA	TRBJ1-2	NA
TGTGCCAGCAGCTTGGGGCAGGGCCACAGAAAGCAGTTCTTC	CASSLGQGHRKQFF	TRBV5-6	few	TRBJ2-1	NA
TGTGCTAGCAGTTACTCGCGGGAAAGGGAACTGTTTTTT	CASSYSRERELFF	TRBV6-5	few	TRBJ1-4	NA
TGTGCCAGCAGCGTAGGTTGGGGGAGGAATCAGCCCCAGCATTTT	CASSVGWGRNQPQHF	TRBV9	few	TRBJ1-5	NA
TGTGCCTGGAGCGTATTTCGGAAGGGACATTACTATGGCTACACCTTC	CAWSVFRKGHYYGYTF	TRBV30	NA	TRBJ1-2	NA
TGTGCCAGCAGCTTCCCGGGACAGGGGGATGTCGGGGAGCTGTTTTTT	CASSFPGQGDVGELFF	TRBV11-2	NA	TRBJ2-2	TRBD1
TGTGCCAGCAGTTATTCGGGACTAGCGGGAGAAGAGCAGTACTTC	CASSYSGLAGEEQYF	TRBV6-5	few	TRBJ2-7	TRBD2
TGTGCCTGGATATCCGGGCTCAGGGACACAGATACGCAGTATTTT	CAWISGLRDTDTQYF	TRBV30	NA	TRBJ2-3	NA
TGCGCCAGCAGCCAGGTGACAACATTAAACTATGGCTACACCTTC	CASSQVTTLNYGYTF	TRBV4-1	NA	TRBJ1-2	NA
TGTGCCATCCGGGACAGGAAGATTGAAGCTTTCTTT	CAIRDRKIEAFF	TRBV2	few	TRBJ1-1	TRBD1
TGCGCCAGCAGCAGAGCGGGGGGGCTCACCGGGGAGCTGTTTTTT	CASSRAGGLTGELFF	TRBV5-1	once	TRBJ2-2	TRBD2
TGTGCCAGCAGCCGTAGCGGGAGTTCGTACGAGCAGTACTTC	CASSRSGSSYEQYF	TRBV7-2	few	TRBJ2-7	TRBD2
TGTGCCACCAGCACCTCAACCGGGACTAGCACCGGGGAGCTGTTTTTT	CATSTSTGTSTGELFF	TRBV15	NA	TRBJ2-2	TRBD2
TGTGCCAGCAGTTTATCAGGTGTGCCGGCCTACGAGCAGTACTTC	CASSLSGVPAYEQYF	TRBV28	once	TRBJ2-7	NA
TGTGCCAGCAGCCAAGATCGCTCAGGGGCTATGTCGCAGTATTTT	CASSQDRSGAMSQYF	TRBV14	NA	TRBJ2-3	NA
TGCGCCAGCAGCTTGGACAGGGGAGGAGATACGCAGTATTTT	CASSLDRGGDTQYF	TRBV5-1	few	TRBJ2-3	NA
TGTGCCTGGAGTACACAGGGAACCGGGGAGCTGTTTTTT	CAWSTQGTGELFF	TRBV30	NA	TRBJ2-2	NA
TGTGCCAGCAGCGGACTAGCTGCTAGCACAGATACGCAGTATTTT	CASSGLAASTDTQYF	TRBV6-1	NA	TRBJ2-3	TRBD2
TGTGCCAGCAGCGTACAGGGAAAAGAGACCCAGTACTTC	CASSVQGKETQYF	TRBV9	few	TRBJ2-5	NA
TGTGCCACCAGCAGATCCACCGGACTAGGCGAAGAGACCCAGTACTTC	CATSRSTGLGEETQYF	TRBV15	NA	TRBJ2-5	TRBD2
TGCGCCAGCAGCTTGGCTGGGGGGGGGTCCCCCAATGAGCAGTTCTTC	CASSLAGGGSPNEQFF	TRBV5-1	NA	TRBJ2-1	TRBD2
TGTGCCAGCAATCGGGTCGGTGCGTTAAATGAGCAGTTCTTC	CASNRVGALNEQFF	TRBV9	medium-sized	TRBJ2-1	NA
TGTGCCAGTAGTACGGGGACAGGGGGAGGCTACGAGCAGTACTTC	CASSTGTGGGYEQYF	TRBV19	NA	TRBJ2-7	TRBD1